This TCR beta chain stems from a study of Tregs in tolerant kidney transplant recipients (dated by TCRdb to about 2019). For context, the study as a whole: The study applied TCRbeta sequencing to find donor-specific regulatory T cells before combined kidney and bone marrow transplantation and then followed those same cells after transplant. Several methods of expanding Tregs specific for an allogeneic donor were compared by TCRbeta repertoire sequencing in a few healthy controls. What the study reported, not specific to this receptor: Because the study included only a small number of patients, the results must be confirmed in larger populations and under other immunosuppression protocols. Although technical replication error seemed to be minimal, the question of biological reproducibility was not addressed directly. Expanding Tregs with activated donor B cells appeared to identify the most biologically relevant and donor-specific TCRbeta repertoire.

Thawed PBMCs were FACS-sorted into unstimulated Tregs (CD4+CD25+CD127-), CD4+ non-Tregs (CD4+CD25-), CD4 cells and CD8 cells. Healthy control blood was obtained either as purchased buffy coats or from healthy volunteers. Healthy control blood was separated into PBMCs by Ficoll density gradient and cryopreserved, and patient PBMCs were collected both before and after transplant. With regard to this clone: The antigen this receptor binds is unknown. Base qualities are not recorded, but no much larger clone differs from it by a single base.

Genomic DNA was extracted from sorted cells with the QIAGEN DNeasy Blood and Tissue Kit for TCRbeta CDR3 sequencing. Through immunoSEQ, high-throughput TCRbeta CDR3 sequencing was done commercially, including PCR amplification with internal controls and bias correction. The authors processed their data as follows. Unique productive TCRbeta sequences were defined by CDR3 nucleotide sequence when primers matched and otherwise by CDR3 amino acid sequence together with Vbeta and Jbeta genes. To correct sorting error, sequences shared between sorted populations at a frequency ratio of 2:1 or less were removed; the rest were assigned to the higher population. A sequence was defined as donor-reactive if the sequence was expanded at least 5-fold in CFSE-low cells compared with unstimulated cells and had a frequency of at least 0.01% in CFSE-low cells. Jensen-Shannon divergence calculated on the top 100 TCRbeta sequences ranked by frequency was used to measure repertoire divergence. When a sample had multiple sequencing runs, each run was corrected for sorting error separately and the runs were then pooled. What TCRdb holds here is the immuneACCESS table cut down to in-frame rearrangements. Part of the clones is not present; checked against another copy, under half of the missing clones reflect an unresolved V gene, and the others are unexplained. V and J calls and clone size come straight from that table; D and trimming were deduced from the DNA. This sample has about 240,000 clones in its table, and 65% to 85% of those were observed once. The ten largest clones represent under 0.65% of the sample.

The germline V gene (reference sequence) specifies SEHNR as CDR1 and FQNEAQ as CDR2. From cysteine to phenylalanine, the CDR3 is 14 amino acids long. Only the CDR3 part of the read is kept: 42 bases, read in frame from the first base. At the junction V is shortened by 5 bases and J by 5 bases, with 16 bases in between. The clonotype was recovered from a human donor in good health. The sequence is built from TRBV7-9 and TRBJ2-7; the D assignment is uncertain and may be TRBD1 or TRBD2, with 5 bases supporting each. Sequenced: CD4+ T cells from blood. The DNA reads TGTGCCAGCAGCGGGGGTGGCAGGGCCCACGAGCAGTACTTC. It is translated as CASSGGGRAHEQYF.